Described below is a single T cell receptor (beta chain) sequence and its context. What it recognizes is unknown. This specimen comes from a study of T-cell memory formation after mild COVID-19. cDNA libraries for TCR alpha and TCR beta, carrying sample barcodes and UMIs, came from 5'RACE with constant-segment primers. TCRdb called the 5' RACE reads again in MiXCR, with one record for every CDR3 protein. The top ten hold under 25% of the sample, which has 400,000 to 450,000 distinct CDR3 sequences, more than 15% seen once. Study-level findings and limits: CD4+ bias marked clones expanding day 15 to 37, unlike balanced contracting clones.

The V end was cut by 0 bases, the J end by 5 bases, with 16 bases between. The CDR3 consists of 16 residues. Germline V lookup: CDR1 MNHEY, CDR2 SMNVEV (reference sequence). This clonotype was sampled from a man younger than 35 who had mild COVID-19 (a few samples of this study predate the infection). Cell type and time point are not known. V is TRBV27 and J is TRBJ1-1, with D unclear. What was sequenced was PBMCs or a T cell subset sorted from them (not recorded which). In DNA, the CDR3 is TGTGCCAGCAGTTTATCTCGTGGAGGGCGAAGGACTGAAGCTTTCTTT. It yields the protein CASSLSRGGRRTEAFF.